One and the same sample provided the 28 T cell receptor beta chains below, sequenced in a study of cytomegalovirus exposure and HLA in healthy donors (dated by TCRdb to about 2017). The receptor library was made with the immunoSEQ multiplex PCR assay. The multiplex PCR relied on a mix of 60 forward primers for TCR Vbeta segments and 13 reverse primers for TCR Jbeta segments. TCRdb took over this immuneACCESS table, retaining in-frame rearrangements with V and J assigned. Such tables are incomplete; in checked studies, under half of the missing clones stem from an unresolved V gene, and the remainder is unexplained. Within this sample are 220,000 or so clones, with more than 65% of them counted one time only. The top ten clonotypes cover under 2% of the sample. The specimen sequenced was PBMCs. The source of these receptors is a woman in her 30s in good health and CMV-seronegative.

The chain uses TRBV4-1 and TRBJ2-3; 9 positions agree with TRBD2. The V segment lost 4 bases and the J segment 5 bases; nucleotides outside the gene matches: 16. Per germline, CDR1 MGHRA and CDR2 YSYEKL. The CDR3 is made up of 18 amino acids. This CDR3 is CASSLPTRSSGERDTQYF. The CDR3 DNA reads TGCGCCAGCAGCCTCCCCACAAGATCTAGCGGGGAAAGAGATACGCAGTATTTT.

This clone has just a few counts. The chain employs TRBV7-8 and TRBJ1-3, with 7 bases identical to TRBD1. Germline CDR1 SGHVS, CDR2 FQNEAQ. This CDR3 comprises 15 residues. The J segment lost 4 bases and the V segment lost 2 bases, leaving 5 bases of the junction unmatched. The CDR3 region is CASSLSQGGGNTIYF. CDR3 nucleotides: TGTGCCAGCAGCTTAAGCCAGGGGGGCGGAAACACCATATATTTT.

J is TRBJ2-2 and V is TRBV30; 8 nucleotides agree with TRBD2. CDR3 length equals 13 residues. After removal of 5 bases from V and 9 bases from J, the junction contained 8 bases not matched to a gene. Germline V lookup: CDR1 GTSNPN, CDR2 SVGIG (reference sequence). DNA for the CDR3: TGTGCCTGGGAAAGCGGGAGTATCCGGGAGCTGTTTTTT. Translated: CAWESGSIRELFF.

This chain joins TRBV19 and TRBJ1-6; TRBD1 agrees at 8 bases. Germline CDR1 LNHDA, CDR2 SQIVND (reference sequence). With V trimmed by 6 bases and J by 7 bases, 5 bases remained unmatched. The CDR3 is 14 amino acids. CDR3 nucleotide sequence: TGTGCCAGTAGAAGGGGACAGGACAATTCACCCCTCCACTTT. It translates to CASRRGQDNSPLHF.

The chain employs TRBV4-1 and TRBJ2-1; TRBD2 aligns across 12 bases. Looked up from germline, CDR1 is MGHRA and CDR2 is YSYEKL. The CDR3 runs 16 residues. V gave up 2 bases and J gave up 3 bases; unmatched junction bases: 2. CDR3 nucleotides: TGCGCCAGCAGCCAACCTAGCGGGAGGGGCTACAATGAGCAGTTCTTC. As protein: CASSQPSGRGYNEQFF.

The chain recombines TRBV7-3 with TRBJ2-2; the match to TRBD2 covers 10 bases. The V gene end was trimmed by 4 bases and the J gene end by 6 bases; junction bases not matched to a gene: 8. The germline V gene encodes CDR1 SGHTA and CDR2 FQGTGA. This CDR3 is 16 amino acids long. CDR3 sequence reads: CASSSLAGVLPGELFF. CDR3 nucleotides: TGTGCCAGCAGCTCCCTAGCGGGGGTACTCCCCGGGGAGCTGTTTTTT.

The chain links TRBV5-1 to TRBJ2-1; D perhaps matches TRBD1 (6 bases). CDR3 length equals 14 residues. V was clipped by 4 bases and J by 7 bases, with 15 bases between them. In germline, CDR1 is SGHRS, CDR2 YFSETQ. CDR3 coding DNA: TGCGCCAGCAGCCATCGGGCAGGGGAAAATGAGCAGTTCTTC. Residues: CASSHRAGENEQFF.

This clone was recorded only once. The chain uses TRBV10-3 and TRBJ1-4; 8 bases are shared with TRBD1. The CDR3 spans 14 residues. Per germline, CDR1 ENHRY and CDR2 SYGVKD. Unmatched junction bases numbered 5, after V lost 6 bases and J lost 5 bases. The CDR3 is CAIRETGANEKLFF. The CDR3 nucleotides read TGTGCCATCAGAGAGACAGGGGCCAATGAAAAACTGTTTTTT.

The V call is TRBV10-2, the J call TRBJ2-4; D not resolved. Trimming took off 11 bases at V and 6 bases at J, with 11 bases between the two ends. This CDR3 contains 11 residues. CDR1 and CDR2 from the germline V gene are WSHSY and SAAADI. Here the CDR3 reads CAGLTGNIQYF. The CDR3 bases are TGCGCCGGCCTCACGGGAAACATTCAGTACTTC.

Comment on this clone: The junction departs from the called germline gene at one end, perhaps through a read error. The chain uses TRBV5-1 and TRBJ2-5; 8 bases agree with TRBD2. The CDR3 runs to 17 residues. Germline V gene sequence: CDR1 SGHRS, CDR2 YFSETQ. CDR3 residues: CVSSSSGGARYKETQYF. The CDR3 DNA follows: TGCGTCAGCAGCTCGTCGGGGGGGGCGAGGTACAAAGAGACCCAGTACTTC.

CDR3: CASGGATSGYEQYF. The CDR3 DNA follows: TGTGCCAGCGGGGGAGCGACTAGCGGATACGAGCAGTACTTC. This chain links TRBV2 with TRBJ2-7; TRBD2 matches 9 bases. The CDR3 extends over 14 amino acids. Germline V gives CDR1 SNHLY, CDR2 FYNNEI. V was clipped by 8 bases and J by 4 bases; unmatched bases: 9.

The chain recombines TRBV5-1 with TRBJ2-3, with 13 bases that match TRBD2. This CDR3 contains 18 residues. Germline V gene data show CDR1 as SGHRS and CDR2 as YFSETQ. V shed 5 bases and J 0 bases; nucleotides not matched to a gene: 9. In DNA form, the CDR3 reads TGCGCCAGCAGTCCCGGGACTAGCGGGGCCTCCAGCACAGATACGCAGTATTTT. This codes for CASSPGTSGASSTDTQYF.

The genes are TRBV12-2 and TRBJ2-1; TRBD2 is the table's D call and was not checked against the DNA. TRBV12-2 is listed as a pseudogene. This CDR3 has 16 amino acids. The CDR3 DNA reads as TGTGCAAGTCGCCCCCCTAAGGGGGGGCCGATTAATGAGCAGTTCTTC. The encoded protein is CASRPPKGGPINEQFF.

In DNA, the CDR3 is TGTGCCAGCCTCCAGGGGTTATACAATGAGCAGTTCTTC. The encoded protein is CASLQGLYNEQFF. The chain is built from TRBV7-8 and TRBJ2-1; TRBD1 might be the D (6 bases). This CDR3 region has 13 residues. V lost 8 bases and J 4 bases, leaving 12 bases between the germline ends. Germline loops: CDR1 SGHVS, CDR2 FQNEAQ.

This CDR3 is CASSLLRSGTANEQYF. CDR3 bases: TGTGCCAGCAGCTTACTAAGAAGTGGGACAGCTAACGAGCAGTACTTC. The V and J genes are TRBV11-1 and TRBJ2-7; 7 nucleotides match TRBD1. CDR1 and CDR2 (germline): SGHAT, FQDESV (reference sequence). J was trimmed by 5 bases and V by 2 bases; bases with no gene match: 12. The CDR3 is 16 amino acids.

This clone was seen only a few times. This chain uses TRBV5-1 with TRBJ2-5; D remains ambiguous. CDR1 and CDR2 from the germline V gene are SGHRS and YFSETQ. The ends were cut back, 2 bases at V and 1 base at J, with 6 bases in the middle. The CDR3 runs 13 residues. Written as DNA, the CDR3 is TGCGCCAGCAGCTTAATCTCCCAAGAGACCCAGTACTTC. The encoded protein is CASSLISQETQYF.

The chain is built from TRBV11-3 and TRBJ2-5; 8 bases line up with TRBD2. Losses at the gene ends were 5 bases for V and 4 bases for J; bases not matched to a gene: 12. This CDR3 region has 16 residues. CDR1 and CDR2 from the germline V gene are SGHNT and YENEEA. CDR3 sequence reads: CASSHRAGEVRETQYF. In nucleotides, the CDR3 is TGTGCCAGCAGCCACCGAGCGGGAGAGGTTAGAGAGACCCAGTACTTC.

The chain is built from TRBV30 and TRBJ2-1; the D gene is possibly TRBD2 (7 bases). Germline-derived CDR1 and CDR2 are GTSNPN and SVGIG (reference sequence). This CDR3 has 15 amino acids. With 0 bases removed from V and 5 bases from J, the gap between germline ends came to 14 bases. The CDR3 bases are TGTGCCTGGAGTGTAAGGCGGGGGACAAACAATGAGCAGTTCTTC. This translates into CAWSVRRGTNNEQFF.

In this sample, this clone turned up a few times. This chain uses TRBV7-9 with TRBJ1-2; 8 positions match TRBD1. The CDR3 length is 13 residues. Germline V CDR1 and CDR2: SEHNR, FQNEAQ (reference sequence). J lost 5 bases, V lost 3 bases, and 2 bases had no gene match. CDR3 bases: TGTGCCAGCAGCTTCGGACAGGGTTATGGCTACACCTTC. Protein: CASSFGQGYGYTF.

This chain joins TRBV7-9 and TRBJ2-7, with a possible D match to TRBD2 (6 bases). The CDR3 is made up of 16 amino acids. The germline V and J ends were trimmed by 0 bases and 0 bases, with 12 bases remaining between them. CDR1 SEHNR and CDR2 FQNEAQ come from the germline V gene (reference sequence). This CDR3 reads CASSLARGGLSYEQYF. The CDR3 region has the DNA TGTGCCAGCAGCTTAGCGCGGGGTGGGCTCTCCTACGAGCAGTACTTC. Full variable domain (rest looked up from reference TRBV7-9 and TRBJ2-7): DTGVSQNPRHKITKRGQNVTFRCDPISEHNRLYWYRQTLGQGPEFLTYFQNEAQLEKSRLLSDRFSAERPKGSFSTLEIQRTEQGDSAMYLCASSLARGGLSYEQYFGPGTRLTVT.

CDR3 sequence: CASSVPRQVAPKLFF. The DNA for the CDR3 is TGTGCCAGCAGCGTACCTAGACAGGTAGCCCCAAAACTGTTTTTT. The rearrangement uses TRBV2 and TRBJ1-4; weak D call: TRBD1 (6 bases). The CDR3 contains 15 residues. Germline CDR1 is SNHLY and CDR2 is FYNNEI. Deletions cut 6 bases from V and 10 bases from J, with 21 bases between.

This rearrangement joins TRBV19 to TRBJ2-7, with 7 positions matching TRBD2. Germline V CDR1 and CDR2: LNHDA, SQIVND (reference sequence). The CDR3 is made up of 16 amino acids. The ends lost 3 bases at V and 0 bases at J; junction bases unmatched: 8. The CDR3 DNA sequence: TGTGCCAGTAGTATTTGGCCTAGCGGAAGCTCCTACGAGCAGTACTTC. Translating gives CASSIWPSGSSYEQYF.

This clone has a single count. V and J are TRBV6-6 and TRBJ2-1, with D unclear. The V end lost 6 bases, the J end lost 9 bases, and 6 bases lay between the germline ends. This CDR3 spans 10 amino acids. CDR1 and CDR2 (germline): MNHNY, SVGAGI (reference sequence). The CDR3 here is CASSHPEQFF. CDR3 nucleotide sequence: TGTGCCAGCAGCCATCCTGAGCAGTTCTTC.

J is TRBJ2-2 and V is TRBV4-1; possibly TRBD2 for D (5 bases). The ends were cut back, 5 bases at V and 0 bases at J, with 10 bases in the middle. The germline V gene has CDR1 MGHRA and CDR2 YSYEKL. This CDR3 comprises 15 residues. The CDR3 reads CASSFSGTNTGELFF. The CDR3 bases are TGCGCCAGCAGCTTCAGCGGAACGAACACCGGGGAGCTGTTTTTT.

For this clone: The same CDR3 also results from other DNA sequences found in this sample. This chain uses TRBV6-5 with TRBJ1-1; 9 nucleotides line up with TRBD1. Unmatched junction bases numbered 3, after V lost 3 bases and J lost 4 bases. Per the germline V gene, CDR1 is MNHEY and CDR2 is SVGAGI. The CDR3 has 14 residues. The CDR3 reads CASSYSTGGTEAFF. The CDR3 coding sequence is TGTGCCAGCAGTTATTCGACAGGGGGCACTGAAGCTTTCTTT.

The genes are TRBV15 and TRBJ1-4; D not resolved. The CDR3 length is 16 residues. Germline CDR1 is LNHNV and CDR2 is YYDKDF (reference sequence). The V end lost 1 base, the J end lost 7 bases, and 16 bases lay between the germline ends. The CDR3 spells CATSRGPWAAGEKLFF. The CDR3 nucleotides are TGTGCCACCAGCAGAGGGCCATGGGCAGCGGGTGAAAAACTGTTTTTT.

The chain is built from TRBV6-5 and TRBJ1-1; D not certain. V lost 5 bases to trimming and J lost 4 bases, with 11 bases between them. Germline CDR1 MNHEY, CDR2 SVGAGI. The CDR3 has 13 residues. The CDR3 region is CASSEERGTEAFF. CDR3 bases: TGTGCCAGCAGTGAAGAGCGGGGCACTGAAGCTTTCTTT.

The chain recombines TRBV2 with TRBJ2-5, with 8 bases that match TRBD1. V was clipped by 5 bases and J by 0 bases; unmatched bases: 5. The CDR3 extends over 15 amino acids. From germline, CDR1 is SNHLY and CDR2 FYNNEI. CDR3 DNA: TGTGCCAGCAGTTCGGACAGGGCGTACCAAGAGACCCAGTACTTC. It is translated as CASSSDRAYQETQYF.